What follows is one TCR beta chain and its context. Antigen: not known. This sample is part of a study of OX40 agonist ivuxolimab in advanced cancers. General study findings and limits: Compared with CD4+, CD8+ T cells on average had more expanded clones. CD4+ and CD8+ blood T cells expanded clonally by week 6 at 0.1 to 3.0 mg/kg.

TCRdb's table, derived via immunoSEQ multiplex PCR, lists solely in-frame clones and lacks some. Here the sample spans roughly 67,000 clones, roughly 90% being singletons. Looked up from germline, CDR1 is MNHEY and CDR2 is SMNVEV (reference sequence). J gave up 2 bases and V 5 bases, and 13 bases lay outside the gene matches. The CDR3 loop spans 18 amino acids. Samples were taken at baseline and on day 1 of cycles 4 and 7. The chain recombines TRBV27 with TRBJ2-2, with TRBD2 identical over 8 bases. The sequences come from CD4+ or CD8+ T cells sorted from blood, collected in a trial of the OX40 agonist ivuxolimab. The sequence came from an adult with an advanced solid tumor such as melanoma, head and neck, liver or kidney cancer. The CDR3 DNA follows: TGTGCCAGCAGTAACGGGGGGGCCGGGGACATAAACACCGGGGAGCTGTTTTTT. This codes for CASSNGGAGDINTGELFF.